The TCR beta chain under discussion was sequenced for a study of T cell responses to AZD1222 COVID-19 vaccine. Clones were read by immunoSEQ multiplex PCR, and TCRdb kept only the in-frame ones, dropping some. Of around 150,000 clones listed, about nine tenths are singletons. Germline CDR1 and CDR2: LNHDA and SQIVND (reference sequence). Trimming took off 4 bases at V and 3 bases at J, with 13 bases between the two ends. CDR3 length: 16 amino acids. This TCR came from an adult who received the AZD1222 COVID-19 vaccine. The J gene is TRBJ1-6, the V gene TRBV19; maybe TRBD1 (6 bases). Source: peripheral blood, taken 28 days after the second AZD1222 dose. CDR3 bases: TGTGCCAGTAGTACCGACAGGATTCTCTATAATTCACCCCTCCACTTT. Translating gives CASSTDRILYNSPLHF.